These T cell receptor beta chains were read from a single sample in a study of T cell changes during pregnancy in multiple sclerosis. Sequencing was performed with immunoSEQ multiplex PCR; in TCRdb, only in-frame clones are kept and a portion is missing. The sample comprises about 89,000 clones, under 95% of which are singletons, and approximately 2.2% rests with the top ten. The source material was peripheral blood, sampled after pregnancy. These receptors came from a female donor in good health, enrolled as a control in a pregnancy study. CDR3s include the opening cysteine and the closing phenylalanine or tryptophan. The size field is filled for only some rows; it gives once, few, many or a size class.

>TRBV5-1|-|TRBJ2-1
CASSRLEGGGNEQFF
>TRBV10-3|-|TRBJ1-4
CAISRQGTREKLFF
>TRBV5-6|-|TRBJ1-2
CASSLVLAPNYGYTF
>TRBV11-2|few|TRBJ2-1
CASSSGPGQGPNNEQFF
>TRBV6-1|-|TRBJ2-7
CASSPARLSYEQYF
>TRBV9|-|TRBJ2-2
CASSPLAGITGELFF
>TRBV28|-|TRBJ1-2
CASRDLLQGRHYGYTF
>TRBV18|-|TRBJ2-1
CASSTSGTSLNNEQFF
>TRBV28|-|TRBJ1-2
CASSFQGPYGYTF
>TRBV21-1|once|TRBJ2-7
CASSNNRRTTSVTSSYEQYF
>TRBV25-1|-|TRBJ2-3
CASSEAASDTQYF
>TRBV5-6|-|TRBJ2-7
CASSPGNSYEQYF
>TRBV5-1|-|TRBJ1-1
CASRPDQENTEAFF
>TRBV7-8|-|TRBJ1-2
CASSLDRGVGYGYTF
>TRBV7-9|-|TRBJ2-3
CASSISGATDTQYF
>TRBV9|-|TRBJ1-4
CASSFYDFSEKLFF
>TRBV13|-|TRBJ2-7
CASSAGLAGAYEQYF
>TRBV18|-|TRBJ1-1
CASSPPTATMNTEAFF
>TRBV28|-|TRBJ2-7
CASSLTFGVVHEQCF
>TRBV6-5|-|TRBJ2-3
CASTTRGSTDTQYF
>TRBV27|-|TRBJ2-3
CASRRGTSGNTDTQYF
>TRBV6-1|-|TRBJ2-5
CASSLLAGVQETQYF
>TRBV10-3|-|TRBJ2-1
CAISGLAGGNSYNEQFF
>TRBV10-1|few|TRBJ1-5
CASRKRFSNQPQHF
>TRBV27|-|TRBJ2-3
CASGVAGRSPTQYF
>TRBV7-7|-|TRBJ2-6
CASSPGYGANVLAF